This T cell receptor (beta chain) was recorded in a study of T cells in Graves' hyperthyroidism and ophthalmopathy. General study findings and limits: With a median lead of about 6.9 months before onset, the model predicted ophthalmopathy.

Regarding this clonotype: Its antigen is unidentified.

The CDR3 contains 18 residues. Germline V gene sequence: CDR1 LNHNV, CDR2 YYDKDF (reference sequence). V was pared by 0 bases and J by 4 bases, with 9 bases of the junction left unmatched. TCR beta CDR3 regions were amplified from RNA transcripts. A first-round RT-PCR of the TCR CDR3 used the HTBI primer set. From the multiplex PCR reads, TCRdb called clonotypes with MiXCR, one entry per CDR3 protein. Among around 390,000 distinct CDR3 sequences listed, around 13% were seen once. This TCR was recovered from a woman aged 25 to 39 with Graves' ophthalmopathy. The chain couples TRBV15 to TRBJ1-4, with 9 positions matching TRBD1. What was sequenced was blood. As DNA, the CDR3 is TGTGCCACCAGCAGAGAACCCGGGACAGGGCGGAGTAATGAAAAACTGTTTTTT. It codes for CATSREPGTGRSNEKLFF. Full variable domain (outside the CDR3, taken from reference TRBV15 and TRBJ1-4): DAMVIQNPRYQVTQFGKPVTLSCSQTLNHNVMYWYQQKSSQAPKLLFHYYDKDFNNEADTPDNFQSRRPNTSFCFLDIRSPGLGDTAMYLCATSREPGTGRSNEKLFFGSGTQLSVL.